This T cell receptor (beta chain) was sequenced for a study of CD4 T cells in relation to SARS-CoV-2 and coronaviruses. Trimming at V came to 2 bases and at J to 2 bases, leaving 2 bases not matched to a gene. The germline V gene encodes CDR1 SGHRS and CDR2 YFSETQ. This CDR3 contains 15 residues. Regarding this clone: The antigen remains unidentified.

Sequencing used immunoSEQ multiplex PCR; TCRdb keeps in-frame clones, though not all of them. The sample has about 68,000 clones; 90% to 95% are singletons. Study outcomes and limitations: Pre-pandemic and post-infection samples never came from the same donor. No crossreactivity against non-spike viral proteins was tested here.

The unexposed donors gave CD4+ T cells in 2011-2018, prior to COVID-19. The material sequenced was naive CD4+ T cells from PBMCs. Regarding subset: naive CD4+ T cells isolated by negative enrichment. The rearrangement links TRBV5-1 to TRBJ2-1; the match to TRBD2 covers 9 bases. The sequence was collected from a human donor in good health. Here the CDR3 DNA reads TGCGCCAGCAGCTTTAGCGGGGGAACCTACAATGAGCAGTTCTTC. Its translation is CASSFSGGTYNEQFF.